This T cell receptor (beta chain) was captured by sequencing in a study of Graves' ophthalmopathy and Graves' hyperthyroidism. Study-level results: In separating ophthalmopathy from stable hyperthyroidism, a 13-signature model achieved roughly 90% sensitivity and around 80% specificity. Most expanded thyroid clonotypes above 0.001 frequency also appeared in blood.

Only newly diagnosed hyperthyroidism patients aged 18 to 65, with under 2 months' duration, were enrolled. Other autoimmune diseases, uncontrolled infections, pregnancy or lactation led to the exclusion of patients. V lost 4 bases and J lost 11, with 21 bases in between. Germline V gives CDR1 SNHLY, CDR2 FYNNEI. This CDR3 is built from 15 residues. RNA transcripts provided the template for amplifying TCR beta CDR3 regions. The first-round RT-PCR employed HTBI primers together with the Qiagen OneStep RT-PCR kit. A multiplex PCR was then performed as the second round. MiXCR was run by TCRdb on the multiplex PCR reads, yielding one entry per CDR3 protein. The profile shows around 520,000 distinct CDR3 sequences, roughly 39% of them singletons. Remarks on this clonotype: Its antigen is currently unknown.

Sequencing was done on a sample of peripheral blood or thyroid tissue (not recorded which). The source is an adult man with Graves' hyperthyroidism. This chain links TRBV2 with TRBJ1-5; the D gene is possibly TRBD1 (5 bases). CDR3 sequence (DNA): TGTGCCAGCAGTGGGACTAGCGGGAAAGGGGAGACCCAGCATTTT. Amino acids: CASSGTSGKGETQHF. The full variable domain, rest sourced from reference TRBV2 and TRBJ1-5, is EPEVTQTPSHQVTQMGQEVILRCVPISNHLYFYWYRQILGQKVEFLVSFYNNEISEKSEIFDDQFSVERPDGSNFTLKIRSTKLEDSAMYFCASSGTSGKGETQHFGDGTRLSIL.